The rows below give T cell receptor beta chains drawn from one sample of a study of blood T cell repertoires in COVID-19. The assay was immunoSEQ multiplex PCR, and TCRdb's table has in-frame clones only and misses some. This table has about 200,000 clones, around 84% appearing once. Sequencing was performed on peripheral blood. These receptors originate from a man aged 45-65 years with active or convalescent COVID-19. The conserved cysteine and the conserved F or W are not part of the CDR3 here. Fields, in order: clone size, CDR3 length, V gene, J gene, CDR3 protein. Size values are once, few and many counts, or a class for expanded clones, and some rows have none.

size: .
length: 15
V: TRBV6-2/TRBV6-3
J: TRBJ1-5
CDR3: ASSLRDRGYEGQPQH

size: once
length: 14
V: TRBV27
J: TRBJ2-2
CDR3: ASSAGRMIWTGELF

size: .
length: 11
V: TRBV6-5
J: TRBJ1-2
CDR3: ASTGQPNYGYT

size: .
length: 13
V: TRBV7-9
J: TRBJ1-1
CDR3: ASSFSGYGGTEAF

size: .
length: 11
V: TRBV25-1
J: TRBJ1-1
CDR3: ASRPTGQTEAF

size: .
length: 13
V: TRBV7-9
J: TRBJ2-1
CDR3: ASSFRAPPFDEQF

size: .
length: 13
V: TRBV5-1
J: TRBJ2-4
CDR3: ASSLEGGRKNIQY

size: .
length: 13
V: TRBV6-5
J: TRBJ1-1
CDR3: ASSYLGVKYTEAF

size: .
length: 11
V: TRBV14
J: TRBJ1-1
CDR3: ASSQDRDTEAF

size: .
length: 12
V: TRBV11-1
J: TRBJ1-1
CDR3: ASSLGRGATEAF

size: .
length: 13
V: TRBV7-8
J: TRBJ2-2
CDR3: ASSLSGSNTGELF